The sequence of this T cell receptor (beta chain) was determined in a study of T cell responses to AZD1222 COVID-19 vaccine. Some clones are missing from TCRdb's copy, which holds only in-frame ones; the method was immunoSEQ multiplex PCR. This table has around 84,000 clones, over 75% appearing once. There are 13 residues in the CDR3. CDR1 and CDR2 from the germline V gene are SGHDT and YYEEEE. The ends were cut back, 0 bases at V and 5 bases at J, with 8 bases in the middle. The sequence was obtained from an adult who received the AZD1222 COVID-19 vaccine. The rearrangement uses TRBV5-6 and TRBJ2-5; D is undetermined. The source was peripheral blood, collected 28 days after the second AZD1222 dose. For the CDR3, the DNA is TGTGCCAGCAGCTTGGGGCTGGCTGAGACCCAGTACTTC. As protein: CASSLGLAETQYF.